Described below is a single T cell receptor (beta chain) sequence and its context. The antigen is unknown. Additional DNA sequences in this sample encode the identical CDR3. This sample is part of a study of T cell responses to AZD1222 COVID-19 vaccine. As for the study in general: Second-dose intervals of approximately 4 or approximately 12 weeks were pooled. Broader study findings: Reportedly, close to half of spike-specific TCRs are directed against unmutated variant regions. Vaccine-associated CD4 TCRs spanned spike, dominant at 160-218 and 743-854.

Some clones are missing from TCRdb's copy, which holds only in-frame ones; the method was immunoSEQ multiplex PCR. The data contain about 120,000 clones, 80% to 90% of them singletons. Specimen: peripheral blood, collected on day 0 of AZD1222 vaccination. The sequence came from an adult in good health.

CDR3 loop: CATSAGGNQPQHF. The DNA of the CDR3 is TGTGCCACCAGTGCGGGGGGCAATCAGCCCCAGCATTTT. The V gene is TRBV24-1, the J gene TRBJ1-5; the D gene is possibly TRBD1 (5 bases). The CDR3 covers 13 residues. Looked up from germline, CDR1 is KGHDR and CDR2 is SFDVKD. Trimming removed 5 bases at V and 2 bases at J, with 6 bases between.